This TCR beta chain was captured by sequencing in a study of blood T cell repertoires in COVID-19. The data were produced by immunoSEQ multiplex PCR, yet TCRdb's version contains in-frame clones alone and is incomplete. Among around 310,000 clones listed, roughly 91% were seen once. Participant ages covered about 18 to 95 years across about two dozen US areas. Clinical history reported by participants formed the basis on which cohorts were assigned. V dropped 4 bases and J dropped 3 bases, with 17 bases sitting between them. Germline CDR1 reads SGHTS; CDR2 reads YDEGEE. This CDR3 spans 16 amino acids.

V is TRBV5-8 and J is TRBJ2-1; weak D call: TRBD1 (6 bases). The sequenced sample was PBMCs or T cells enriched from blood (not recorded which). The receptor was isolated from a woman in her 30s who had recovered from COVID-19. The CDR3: CASSRVGGSNYNEQFF. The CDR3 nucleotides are TGTGCCAGCAGCCGCGTAGGGGGATCTAACTACAATGAGCAGTTCTTC.